These 11 T cell receptor beta chains originate from one sample sequenced in a study of radiation and T cells in renal cell carcinoma. TCRdb's copy holds only in-frame clones and misses some; the assay was immunoSEQ multiplex PCR. Of 80,000 or so clones listed, roughly 87% are singletons. Indicated time point: blood 4 weeks post-SBRT, at nephrectomy. Treatment here: 15 Gy SBRT to primary tumor, nephrectomy 4 weeks later. The material was blood, obtained from a patient whose treatment included radiotherapy and nephrectomy. The receptor source for this set is a woman in her 70s with renal cell carcinoma.

V and J are TRBV18 and TRBJ1-1, with 8 bases identical to TRBD1. The germline V gene encodes CDR1 KGHSH and CDR2 LQKENI. V was clipped by 2 bases and J by 10 bases; unmatched bases: 6. The CDR3 has 13 residues. CDR3 DNA sequence: TGTGCCAGCTCACCATCCCAGGGGGCTGGAGCTTTCTTT. Translated: CASSPSQGAGAFF.

This chain connects TRBV15 to TRBJ2-4, with TRBD2 as a possible D gene (6 bases). Trimming removed 7 bases from V and 0 bases from J, with 10 bases in between. This CDR3 is built from 14 residues. The germline V gene encodes CDR1 LNHNV and CDR2 YYDKDF (reference sequence). CDR3 coding DNA: TGTGCCACCACTGGGGACTTAGCCAAAAACATTCAGTACTTC. Translating it yields CATTGDLAKNIQYF. Looking up the rest from reference TRBV15 and TRBJ2-4 gives the full variable domain: DAMVIQNPRYQVTQFGKPVTLSCSQTLNHNVMYWYQQKSSQAPKLLFHYYDKDFNNEADTPDNFQSRRPNTSFCFLDIRSPGLGDTAMYLCATTGDLAKNIQYFGAGTRLSVL.

This clone was seen just once. The chain uses TRBV11-3 and TRBJ1-2, with D maybe TRBD1 (6 bases). V was clipped by 5 bases and J by 4 bases, with 17 bases between them. From germline, CDR1 is SGHNT and CDR2 YENEEA. The CDR3 has 15 residues. CDR3 protein: CASSRGQSNFYGYTF. CDR3 sequence (DNA): TGTGCCAGCAGCCGAGGACAGTCGAACTTCTATGGCTACACCTTC.

The CDR3 DNA sequence: TGTGCCAGCTCACCACCGGGGGCGAGAGGGGCCTCCTATAATTCACCCCTCCACTTT. Translated, it gives CASSPPGARGASYNSPLHF. This sequence joins TRBV18 and TRBJ1-6; the D gene is possibly TRBD1 (6 bases). The CDR3 consists of 19 residues. The ends were cut back, 0 bases at V and 0 bases at J, with 15 bases in the middle. The germline V gene has CDR1 KGHSH and CDR2 LQKENI. Together with reference TRBV18 and TRBJ1-6, the CDR3 gives the full variable domain: NAGVMQNPRHLVRRRGQEARLRCSPMKGHSHVYWYRQLPEEGLKFMVYLQKENIIDESGMPKERFSAEFPKEGPSILRIQQVVRGDSAAYFCASSPPGARGASYNSPLHFGNGTRLTVT.

J is TRBJ1-2 and V is TRBV6-5; TRBD1 matches at 9 bases. CDR1 and CDR2 (germline): MNHEY, SVGAGI. This CDR3 contains 15 residues. The V and J ends lost 0 bases and 2 bases, in that order; junction bases with no gene match: 1. This chain's CDR3 is CASSYSQGANYGYTF. The CDR3 nucleotides read TGTGCCAGCAGTTACTCACAGGGGGCGAACTATGGCTACACCTTC.

This chain links TRBV27 with TRBJ1-5; D may be TRBD1 (6 bases). Trimming pared 2 bases from V and 6 bases from J, leaving 11 bases between. The germline V gene encodes CDR1 MNHEY and CDR2 SMNVEV (reference sequence). The CDR3 sequence is 14 residues long. The DNA for the CDR3 is TGTGCCAGCAGTTTAGACAGGTGGAGTCAGCCCCAGCATTTT. Amino acids: CASSLDRWSQPQHF.

The V call is TRBV4-2, the J call TRBJ2-7; 7 bases fit TRBD1. The CDR3 runs to 17 residues. Germline lookup yields CDR1 LGHNA and CDR2 YNFKEQ. Unmatched junction bases numbered 10, after V lost 2 bases and J lost 0 bases. CDR3 region: CASSQQPGQWSSYEQYF. CDR3 in DNA: TGTGCCAGCAGCCAACAACCGGGACAGTGGAGCTCCTACGAGCAGTACTTC.

This clone occurred a few times. This sequence joins TRBV9 and TRBJ2-2; the match to TRBD1 covers 7 bases. The germline V gene encodes CDR1 SGDLS and CDR2 YYNGEE. Unmatched junction bases numbered 7, after V lost 0 bases and J lost 5 bases. The CDR3 runs 16 residues. CDR3 DNA: TGTGCCAGCAGCGTAGTCAGGGGGTATGGAACCGGGGAGCTGTTTTTT. Protein product: CASSVVRGYGTGELFF.

The CDR3 DNA follows: TGTGCCAGCAGCCCCGCAGGGCTGCTCTATGGCTACACCTTC. Protein product: CASSPAGLLYGYTF. The chain is built from TRBV9 and TRBJ1-2; tentative D call: TRBD1 (5 bases). The CDR3 is made up of 14 amino acids. Trimming pared 4 bases from V and 4 bases from J, leaving 14 bases between. Germline V gives CDR1 SGDLS, CDR2 YYNGEE.

V and J are TRBV5-1 and TRBJ2-7; perhaps TRBD2 as D (6 bases). V was cut by 4 bases and J by 6 bases, with 20 bases left in between. Germline CDR1 SGHRS, CDR2 YFSETQ. The CDR3 spans 15 residues. The CDR3 loop is CASSLGTPAGPEQYF. In DNA form, the CDR3 reads TGCGCCAGCAGCCTGGGGACTCCCGCTGGTCCCGAGCAGTACTTC.

This chain links TRBV4-3 with TRBJ2-7; D possibly matches TRBD1 or TRBD2 (5 bases each). V was clipped by 4 bases and J by 0 bases, with 19 bases between them. The CDR3 sequence is 17 residues long. Germline V gene lookup returns CDR1 LGHNA and CDR2 YSLEER. The CDR3 DNA reads as TGCGCCAGCAGCCGAAAGGTACGGGACCGCTCCTCCTACGAGCAGTACTTC. Translation: CASSRKVRDRSSYEQYF.